Listed here are 10 T cell receptor beta chains from one sample, sequenced in a study of cytomegalovirus exposure and HLA in healthy donors. The PCR had 60 Vbeta and 13 Jbeta primers. Data came from immunoSEQ multiplex PCR; TCRdb stores just in-frame clones and leaves some out. This sample has over 95,000 clones; 74% occur once, and the top ten carry about 2%. The sample comprised PBMCs. Source of these receptors: a human donor in good health.

The chain employs TRBV11-2 and TRBJ2-1; TRBD2 matches at 13 bases. The V gene's germline CDR1 is SGHAT and CDR2 FQNNGV. Germline trimming cut 4 bases from V and 4 bases from J; bases unmatched to any gene: 4. The CDR3 sequence is 16 residues long. The DNA for the CDR3 is TGTGCCAGCAGCTCGCCGGGACTAGCGGGGTACAATGAGCAGTTCTTC. This translates into CASSSPGLAGYNEQFF. The variable domain in full, completed from reference TRBV11-2 and TRBJ2-1, reads EAGVAQSPRYKIIEKRQSVAFWCNPISGHATLYWYQQILGQGPKLLIQFQNNGVVDDSQLPKDRFSAERLKGVDSTLKIQPAKLEDSAVYLCASSSPGLAGYNEQFFGPGTRLTVL.

This chain uses TRBV6-6 with TRBJ1-1, with 8 bases matching TRBD1. The ends lost 3 bases at V and 4 bases at J; junction bases unmatched: 4. Germline V CDR1 and CDR2: MNHNY, SVGAGI (reference sequence). This CDR3 spans 14 amino acids. DNA of the CDR3: TGTGCCAGCAGTTATCAGGGGGCGCCCACTGAAGCTTTCTTT. Its protein is CASSYQGAPTEAFF.

The rearrangement uses TRBV2 and TRBJ2-2; 9 nucleotides match TRBD1. This CDR3 is 15 amino acids long. Losses at the gene ends were 6 bases for V and 1 base for J; bases not matched to a gene: 3. In germline, CDR1 is SNHLY, CDR2 FYNNEI. CDR3 sequence reads: CASRGDRVNTGELFF. The CDR3 DNA sequence: TGTGCCAGCAGGGGGGACAGGGTGAACACCGGGGAGCTGTTTTTT.

J is TRBJ1-1 and V is TRBV20-1, with 7 nucleotides matching TRBD1. With 7 bases clipped from V and 5 bases from J, the junction kept 4 bases outside the gene matches. Germline V gene lookup returns CDR1 DFQATT and CDR2 SNEGSKA (reference sequence). This CDR3 is built from 11 residues. Written as DNA, the CDR3 is TGCAGTGGGGACAGTTTAACTGAAGCTTTCTTT. Its translation is CSGDSLTEAFF.

The chain links TRBV19 to TRBJ2-5, with TRBD1 identical over 9 bases. The length of the CDR3 is 16 residues. Germline assignment: CDR1 LNHDA and CDR2 SQIVND (reference sequence). After removal of 4 bases from V and 1 base from J, the junction contained 7 bases not matched to a gene. CDR3 in amino acids: CASSRRTGAPQETQYF. The CDR3 region has the DNA TGTGCCAGTAGTAGACGGACAGGGGCACCCCAAGAGACCCAGTACTTC.

V gene TRBV2 combines with J gene TRBJ2-3; D possibly corresponds to TRBD1 (7 bases). Germline CDR1 and CDR2: SNHLY and FYNNEI. This CDR3 is built from 16 residues. Trimming pared 3 bases from V and 5 bases from J, leaving 18 bases between. As DNA, the CDR3 is TGTGCCAGCAGTGAGGGCGGGGTCCCAGGGGGAGATACGCAGTATTTT. It codes for CASSEGGVPGGDTQYF.

The chain carries TRBV30 and TRBJ1-2, with D possibly matching TRBD1 (6 bases). CDR1 and CDR2 (germline): GTSNPN, SVGIG (reference sequence). V lost 4 bases and J 8 bases, leaving 14 bases between the germline ends. CDR3 length: 12 amino acids. The CDR3 here is CAWNRGGRGYTF. The CDR3, as DNA: TGTGCCTGGAATCGAGGGGGTAGAGGCTACACCTTC.

The chain has TRBV7-8 and TRBJ2-7; 9 bases line up with TRBD2. CDR1 is SGHVS, CDR2 FQNEAQ, per germline. The V segment lost 6 bases and the J segment 3 bases; nucleotides outside the gene matches: 12. The CDR3 runs 16 residues. CDR3 in DNA: TGTGCCAGCAGAACTACAGCGGGAGGAACCCTCTACGAGCAGTACTTC. Its protein product is CASRTTAGGTLYEQYF.

The chain links TRBV18 to TRBJ1-5; 10 nucleotides match TRBD1. CDR1 KGHSH and CDR2 LQKENI come from the germline V gene. The CDR3 contains 21 residues. V lost 6 bases and J lost 0; bases outside the gene matches: 20. CDR3 bases: TGTGCCAGCTCGCGGCAACACGTTGGGACAGGGGCAAAGGTTAGCAATCAGCCCCAGCATTTT. It yields the protein CASSRQHVGTGAKVSNQPQHF.

The genes are TRBV6-5 and TRBJ1-4; D perhaps matches TRBD1 (6 bases). Trimming cost V 0 bases and J 5 bases, with 13 bases left between them. Germline-derived CDR1 and CDR2 are MNHEY and SVGAGI. CDR3 length equals 16 residues. CDR3 in DNA: TGTGCCAGCAGTTACTCGAAGACGCAGGGGAATGAAAAACTGTTTTTT. It specifies CASSYSKTQGNEKLFF.